These T cell receptor beta chains were read from a single sample in a study of neoadjuvant anti-PD-1 for oral cavity cancer. This table comes from immunoSEQ multiplex PCR, and its TCRdb copy is limited to in-frame clones, with some not included. The repertoire holds approximately 67,000 clones, 80% to 90% seen once, with 3% to 3.5% in the top ten. The sequenced sample was PBMCs, obtained before nivolumab (anti-PD-1) treatment. The receptors stem from a person aged 40 to 85 with oral cavity squamous cell carcinoma. The CDR3 runs from the conserved cysteine through the conserved F or W. A D gene is named only where the DNA matches it firmly. For some rows the clone size is stated as once, few or many, or as a class when expanded; others skip it.

TRBJ1-5	.	TRBV28	17	once	CASSLRSQGNTDHPQHF	TGTGCCAGCAGTTTACGGTCACAGGGTAATACCGATCATCCCCAGCATTTT
TRBJ1-1	.	TRBV30	13	.	CAWRSRGPHEAFF	TGTGCCTGGAGAAGTCGGGGTCCCCATGAAGCTTTCTTT
TRBJ2-5	TRBD2	TRBV6-1	14	.	CASSGGVSEETQYF	TGTGCCAGCAGCGGGGGGGTTTCTGAAGAGACCCAGTACTTC
TRBJ2-1	.	TRBV30	15	.	CAWSKVAAAGNEQFF	TGTGCCTGGAGTAAAGTAGCTGCTGCGGGTAATGAGCAGTTCTTC
TRBJ2-5	TRBD2	TRBV4-2	15	.	CASSRSSGSRETQYF	TGTGCCAGCAGCAGATCTAGCGGGAGTCGGGAGACCCAGTACTTC
TRBJ2-7	TRBD1	TRBV10-2	15	.	CASSEAAGGRYEQYF	TGCGCCAGCAGTGAGGCGGCAGGGGGTAGGTACGAGCAGTACTTC
TRBJ2-7	.	TRBV5-1	14	once	CASSSWIVTDEQYF	TGCGCCAGCAGCTCGTGGATCGTGACAGACGAGCAGTACTTC
TRBJ2-1	TRBD2	TRBV7-3	16	.	CASSLIAGNSYNEQFF	TGTGCCAGCAGCTTAATAGCGGGAAACTCCTACAATGAGCAGTTCTTC
TRBJ2-1	TRBD2	TRBV10-3	16	few	CAISVRTSGSSYEQFF	TGTGCCATCAGTGTTCGGACTAGCGGGAGTAGCTATGAGCAGTTCTTC
TRBJ2-3	.	TRBV30	13	.	CAWTQIGTDTQYF	TGTGCCTGGACGCAGATTGGGACAGATACGCAGTATTTT
TRBJ1-5	.	TRBV5-8	13	.	CASSFGPDQPQHF	TGTGCCAGCAGCTTCGGGCCCGATCAGCCCCAGCATTTT
TRBJ2-3	TRBD1	TRBV6-1	14	few	CATRDSTPTDTQYF	TGTGCCACAAGGGACAGTACTCCGACAGATACGCAGTATTTT
TRBJ1-5	.	TRBV30	16	.	CAWRGAGGHLNQPQHF	TGTGCCTGGAGGGGGGCGGGGGGGCATCTCAATCAGCCCCAGCATTTT
TRBJ2-3	.	TRBV5-6	13	.	CASSTMRADTQYF	TGTGCCAGCAGCACAATGAGGGCAGATACGCAGTATTTT
TRBJ2-6	.	TRBV7-8	15	.	CASSLMVSGANVLTF	TGTGCCAGCAGCTTAATGGTCTCTGGGGCCAACGTCCTGACTTTC
TRBJ2-5	.	TRBV4-1	15	.	CASSQDLAGPETQYF	TGCGCCAGCAGCCAAGATCTGGCAGGGCCAGAGACCCAGTACTTC
TRBJ1-2	.	TRBV5-1	13	.	CASSLEQSYGYTF	TGCGCCAGCAGCTTAGAACAGTCCTATGGCTACACCTTC
TRBJ2-1	.	TRBV7-8	15	.	CASSLAAGSHNEQFF	TGTGCCAGCAGCTTAGCTGCGGGTAGCCACAATGAGCAGTTCTTC